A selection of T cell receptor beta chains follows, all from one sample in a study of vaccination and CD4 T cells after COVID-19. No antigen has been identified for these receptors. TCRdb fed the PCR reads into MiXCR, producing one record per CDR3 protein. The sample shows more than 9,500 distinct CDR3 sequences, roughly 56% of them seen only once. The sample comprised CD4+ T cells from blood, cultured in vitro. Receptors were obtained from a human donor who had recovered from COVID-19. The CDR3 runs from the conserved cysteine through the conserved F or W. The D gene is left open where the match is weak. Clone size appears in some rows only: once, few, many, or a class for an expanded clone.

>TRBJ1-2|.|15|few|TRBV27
CASGRRGGAFYGYTF
TGTGCCAGCGGGCGCCGGGGGGGCGCTTTCTATGGCTACACCTTC
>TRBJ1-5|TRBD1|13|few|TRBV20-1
CSALGQGGQPQHF
TGCAGTGCTCTGGGACAGGGCGGACAGCCCCAGCATTTT
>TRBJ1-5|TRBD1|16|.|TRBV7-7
CASSHRQGAGNQPQHF
TGTGCCAGCAGCCATCGACAGGGGGCCGGCAATCAGCCCCAGCATTTT
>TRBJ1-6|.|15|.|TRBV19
CASRATSFQDSPLHF
TGTGCCAGTAGAGCCACCTCCTTCCAGGACTCACCCCTCCACTTT
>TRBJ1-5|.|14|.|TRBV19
CASSPDVIAQPQHF
TGTGCCAGTAGCCCAGACGTGATAGCCCAGCCCCAGCATTTT
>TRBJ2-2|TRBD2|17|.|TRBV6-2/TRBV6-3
CASRPTSGRRNTGELFF
TGTGCCAGCAGACCCACTAGCGGGAGGAGGAACACCGGGGAGCTGTTTTTT
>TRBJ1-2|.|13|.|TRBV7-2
CASSLDLDYGYTF
TGTGCCAGCAGCTTAGATTTAGATTATGGCTACACCTTC
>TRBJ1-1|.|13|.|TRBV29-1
CSVAEAMNTEAFF
TGCAGCGTTGCGGAAGCCATGAACACTGAAGCTTTCTTT
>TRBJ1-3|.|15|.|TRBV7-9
CASSDNRASGNTIYF
TGTGCCAGCAGTGATAACAGGGCTTCTGGAAACACCATATATTTT
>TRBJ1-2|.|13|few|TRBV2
CASRGQDRYGYTF
TGTGCCAGCAGGGGCCAGGACCGTTATGGCTACACCTTC
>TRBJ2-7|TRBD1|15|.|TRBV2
CASREPGQGAYEQYF
TGTGCCAGCAGGGAACCGGGACAGGGGGCCTACGAGCAGTACTTC
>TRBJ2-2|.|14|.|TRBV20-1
CSARGTQNTGELFF
TGCAGTGCTAGAGGGACGCAGAACACCGGGGAGCTGTTTTTT
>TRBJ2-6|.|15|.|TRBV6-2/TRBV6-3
CASSYRGSGANVLTF
TGTGCCAGCAGTTACAGGGGGTCTGGGGCCAACGTCCTGACTTTC
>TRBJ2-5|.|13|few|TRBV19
CASSTGLGGTQYF
TGTGCCAGTAGTACCGGATTGGGGGGGACCCAGTACTTC
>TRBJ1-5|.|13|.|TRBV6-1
CASSPRKDEPQHF
TGTGCCAGCAGTCCCCGCAAGGATGAGCCCCAGCATTTT
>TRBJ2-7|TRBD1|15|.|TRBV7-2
CASSLRTGGPLEQYF
TGTGCCAGCAGCCTCCGGACAGGGGGCCCCCTCGAGCAGTACTTC
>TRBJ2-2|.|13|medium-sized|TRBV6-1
CASGAANTGELFF
TGTGCCAGCGGAGCTGCGAACACCGGGGAGCTGTTTTTT
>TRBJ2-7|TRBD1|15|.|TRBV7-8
CASSSRQGAGYEQYF
TGTGCCAGCAGTTCCCGACAGGGGGCAGGGTACGAGCAGTACTTC
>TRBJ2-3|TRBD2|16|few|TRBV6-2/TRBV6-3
CASSYTAGGVTDTQYF
TGTGCCAGCAGTTACACTGCGGGGGGGGTCACAGATACGCAGTATTTT
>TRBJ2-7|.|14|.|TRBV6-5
CASSYSGTTEEQYF
TGTGCCAGCAGCTACTCCGGGACAACGGAGGAGCAGTACTTC
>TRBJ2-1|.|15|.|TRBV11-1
CASSLDEAEANEQFF
TGTGCCAGCAGCTTAGATGAAGCGGAGGCCAATGAGCAGTTCTTC
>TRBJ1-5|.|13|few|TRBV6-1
CASRRDFNQPQHF
TGTGCCAGCAGAAGGGATTTCAATCAGCCCCAGCATTTT
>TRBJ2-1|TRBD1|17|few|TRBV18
CASSPPGLYRGNNEQFF
TGTGCCAGCTCACCACCGGGTCTATACAGGGGCAACAATGAGCAGTTCTTC
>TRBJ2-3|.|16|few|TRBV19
CASSILSGGAPDTQYF
TGTGCCAGTAGTATTCTGAGCGGAGGGGCCCCAGATACGCAGTATTTT
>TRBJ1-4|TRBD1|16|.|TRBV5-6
CASSITGGGGNEKLFF
TGTGCCAGCAGCATCACAGGGGGCGGTGGTAATGAAAAACTGTTTTTT
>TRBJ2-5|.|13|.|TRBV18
CASSPAGWETQYF
TGTGCCAGCTCACCAGCGGGGTGGGAGACCCAGTACTTC
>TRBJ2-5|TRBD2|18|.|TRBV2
CASSKRLGLAGGQETQYF
TGTGCCAGCAGTAAACGGCTAGGACTAGCGGGAGGGCAAGAGACCCAGTACTTC
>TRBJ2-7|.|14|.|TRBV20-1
CSARTPGGMYEQYF
TGCAGTGCTAGGACCCCAGGCGGGATGTACGAGCAGTACTTC
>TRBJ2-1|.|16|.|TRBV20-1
CSARDPEGGAYNEQFF
TGCAGTGCTAGAGATCCAGAGGGAGGAGCCTACAATGAGCAGTTCTTC
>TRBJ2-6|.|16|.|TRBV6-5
CASSYSGGSGANVLTF
TGTGCCAGCAGTTACTCAGGGGGCTCTGGGGCCAACGTCCTGACTTTC
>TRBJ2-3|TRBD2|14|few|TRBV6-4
CASSEGSGSDTQYF
TGTGCCAGCAGTGAAGGTAGCGGGTCGGATACGCAGTATTTT
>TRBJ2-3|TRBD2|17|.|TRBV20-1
CSANPLAGGSSTDTQYF
TGCAGTGCTAATCCCCTAGCGGGAGGGTCTAGCACAGATACGCAGTATTTT
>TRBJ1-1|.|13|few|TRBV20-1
CSAPGSWGPEAFF
TGCAGTGCCCCGGGATCCTGGGGACCTGAAGCTTTCTTT
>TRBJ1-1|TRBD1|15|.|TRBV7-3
CASSPDRGPYTEAFF
TGTGCCAGCAGCCCCGACAGGGGGCCGTACACTGAAGCTTTCTTT
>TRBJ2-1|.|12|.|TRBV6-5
CASSYSTREQFF
TGTGCCAGCAGTTACTCGACTCGGGAGCAGTTCTTC
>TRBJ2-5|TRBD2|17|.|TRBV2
CASSKPLAGVIQETQYF
TGTGCCAGCAGCAAACCACTAGCGGGAGTCATCCAAGAGACCCAGTACTTC
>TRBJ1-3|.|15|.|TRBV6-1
CASSELGATGNTIYF
TGTGCCAGCAGTGAATTAGGGGCTACCGGAAACACCATATATTTT
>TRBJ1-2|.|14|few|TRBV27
CASRQWAGNYGYTF
TGTGCCAGCAGACAATGGGCAGGGAACTATGGCTACACCTTC
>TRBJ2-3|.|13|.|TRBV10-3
CAISESELRTQYF
TGTGCCATCAGTGAGTCGGAGTTACGTACGCAGTATTTT
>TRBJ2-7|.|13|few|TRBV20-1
CSARENRDYEQYF
TGCAGTGCTAGAGAAAACCGGGACTACGAGCAGTACTTC
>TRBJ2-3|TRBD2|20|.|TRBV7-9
CASSTYLGLAGRRSTDTQYF
TGTGCCAGCAGCACCTACCTGGGACTAGCGGGCAGGAGAAGCACAGATACGCAGTATTTT
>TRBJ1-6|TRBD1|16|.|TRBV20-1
CSARDLTGSRDSPLHF
TGCAGTGCTAGAGATTTGACAGGGTCTCGTGATTCACCCCTCCACTTT
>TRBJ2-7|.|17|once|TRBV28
CASSPNSGPRVKGEQYF
TGTGCCAGCAGTCCCAATTCCGGGCCCAGGGTGAAGGGCGAGCAGTACTTC
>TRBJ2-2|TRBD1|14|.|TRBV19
CASRRDRGAGELFF
TGTGCCAGTAGACGGGACAGGGGGGCCGGGGAGCTGTTTTTT
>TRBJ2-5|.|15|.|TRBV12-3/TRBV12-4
CASSPGAQDEETQYF
TGTGCCAGCAGCCCGGGGGCACAGGACGAAGAGACCCAGTACTTC
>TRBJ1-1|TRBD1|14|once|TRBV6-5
CASRYRGPHTEAFF
TGTGCCAGCAGGTACAGGGGGCCCCACACTGAAGCTTTCTTT
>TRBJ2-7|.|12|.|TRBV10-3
CATMSESYEQYF
TGTGCCACCATGTCGGAATCCTACGAGCAGTACTTC
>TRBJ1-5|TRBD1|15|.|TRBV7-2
CASSFADRGRQPQHF
TGTGCCAGCAGCTTTGCGGACAGGGGGCGTCAGCCCCAGCATTTT
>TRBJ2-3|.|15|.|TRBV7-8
CASSLNRVSTDTQYF
TGTGCCAGCAGCTTAAACAGGGTTAGCACAGATACGCAGTATTTT
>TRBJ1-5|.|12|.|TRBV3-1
CASSQVGLPQHF
TGTGCCAGCAGCCAAGTAGGACTGCCCCAGCATTTT
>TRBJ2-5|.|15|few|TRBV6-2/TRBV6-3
CASSYGQTDMETQYF
TGTGCCAGCAGTTACGGACAGACAGACATGGAGACCCAGTACTTC
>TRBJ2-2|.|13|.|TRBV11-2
CASSLERTGELFF
TGTGCCAGCAGCTTAGAAAGGACCGGGGAGCTGTTTTTT
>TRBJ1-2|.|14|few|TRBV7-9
CASSPWDTGYGYTF
TGTGCCAGCAGCCCCTGGGACACTGGCTATGGCTACACCTTC
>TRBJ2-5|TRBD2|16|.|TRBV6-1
CASSPRAGLAQETQYF
TGTGCCAGCAGCCCCCGTGCGGGACTAGCGCAAGAGACCCAGTACTTC